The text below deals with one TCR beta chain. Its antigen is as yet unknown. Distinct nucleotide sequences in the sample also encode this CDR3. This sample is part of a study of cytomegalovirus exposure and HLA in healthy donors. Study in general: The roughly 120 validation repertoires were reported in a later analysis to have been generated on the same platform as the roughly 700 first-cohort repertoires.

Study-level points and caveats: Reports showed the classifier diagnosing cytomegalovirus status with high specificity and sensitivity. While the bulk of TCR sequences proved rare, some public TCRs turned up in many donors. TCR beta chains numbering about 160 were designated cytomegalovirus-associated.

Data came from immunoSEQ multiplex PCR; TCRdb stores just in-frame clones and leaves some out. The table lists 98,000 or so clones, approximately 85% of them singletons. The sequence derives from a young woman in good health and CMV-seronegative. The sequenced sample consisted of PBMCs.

The CDR3, as DNA: TGTGCCAGCAGTGAATCAGGGCCCCAAGAGACCCAGTACTTC. This sequence encodes CASSESGPQETQYF. This chain links TRBV2 with TRBJ2-5; weak D call: TRBD1 (5 bases). CDR3 length equals 14 residues. In germline, CDR1 is SNHLY, CDR2 FYNNEI. Trimming removed 2 bases at V and 1 base at J, with 8 bases between.